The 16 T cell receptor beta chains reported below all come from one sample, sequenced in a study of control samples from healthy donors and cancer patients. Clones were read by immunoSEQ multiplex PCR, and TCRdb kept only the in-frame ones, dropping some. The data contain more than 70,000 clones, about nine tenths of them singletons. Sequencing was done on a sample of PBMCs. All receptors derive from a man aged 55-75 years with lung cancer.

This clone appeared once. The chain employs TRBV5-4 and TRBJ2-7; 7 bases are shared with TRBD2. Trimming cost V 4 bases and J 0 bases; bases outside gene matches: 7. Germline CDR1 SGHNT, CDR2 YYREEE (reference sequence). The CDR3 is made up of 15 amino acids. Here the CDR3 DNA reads TGTGCCAGCAGCCCTTTGGGGGGGAGCTCCTACGAGCAGTACTTC. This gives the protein CASSPLGGSSYEQYF. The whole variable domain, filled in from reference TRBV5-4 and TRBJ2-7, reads ETGVTQSPTHLIKTRGQQVTLRCSSQSGHNTVSWYQQALGQGPQFIFQYYREEENGRGNFPPRFSGLQFPNYSSELNVNALELDDSALYLCASSPLGGSSYEQYFGPGTRLTVT.

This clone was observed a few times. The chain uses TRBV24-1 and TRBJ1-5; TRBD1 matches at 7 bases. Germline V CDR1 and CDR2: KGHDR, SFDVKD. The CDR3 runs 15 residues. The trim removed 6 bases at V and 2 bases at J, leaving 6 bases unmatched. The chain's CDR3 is CATSSQGKGNQPQHF. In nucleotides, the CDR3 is TGTGCCACCAGTTCACAGGGGAAGGGCAATCAGCCCCAGCATTTT.

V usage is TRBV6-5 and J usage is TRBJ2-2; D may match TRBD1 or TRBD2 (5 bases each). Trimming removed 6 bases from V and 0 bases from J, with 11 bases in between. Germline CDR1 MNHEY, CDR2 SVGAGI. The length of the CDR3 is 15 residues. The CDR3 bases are TGTGCCAGCAGAGCCGGGACGACGAACACCGGGGAGCTGTTTTTT. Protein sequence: CASRAGTTNTGELFF.

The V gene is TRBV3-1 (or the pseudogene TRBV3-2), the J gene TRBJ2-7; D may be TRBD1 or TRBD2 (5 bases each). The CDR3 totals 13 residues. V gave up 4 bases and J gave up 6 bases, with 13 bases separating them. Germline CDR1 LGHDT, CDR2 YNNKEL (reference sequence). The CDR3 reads CASSLGTISEQYV. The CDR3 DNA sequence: TGTGCCAGCAGCCTTGGGACCATCAGCGAGCAGTACGTC.

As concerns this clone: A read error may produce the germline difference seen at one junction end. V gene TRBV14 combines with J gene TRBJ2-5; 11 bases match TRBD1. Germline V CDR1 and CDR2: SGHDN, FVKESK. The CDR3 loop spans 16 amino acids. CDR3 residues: CASSPGQGAFQETRYF. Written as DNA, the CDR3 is TGTGCCAGCAGCCCTGGACAGGGGGCTTTCCAAGAGACCCGGTACTTC.

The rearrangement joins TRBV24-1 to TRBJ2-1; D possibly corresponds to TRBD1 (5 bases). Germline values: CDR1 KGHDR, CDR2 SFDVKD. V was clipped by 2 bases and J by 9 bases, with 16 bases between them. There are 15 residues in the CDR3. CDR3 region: CATSDSRVGLFEQFF. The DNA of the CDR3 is TGTGCCACCAGTGATTCCAGGGTAGGGTTATTTGAGCAGTTCTTC.

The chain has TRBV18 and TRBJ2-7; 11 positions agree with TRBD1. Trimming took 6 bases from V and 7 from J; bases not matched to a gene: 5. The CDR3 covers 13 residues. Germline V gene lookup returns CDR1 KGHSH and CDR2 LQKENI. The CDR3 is CASSSGQGGEQYV. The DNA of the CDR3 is TGTGCCAGCTCCTCGGGACAGGGGGGGGAGCAGTACGTC.

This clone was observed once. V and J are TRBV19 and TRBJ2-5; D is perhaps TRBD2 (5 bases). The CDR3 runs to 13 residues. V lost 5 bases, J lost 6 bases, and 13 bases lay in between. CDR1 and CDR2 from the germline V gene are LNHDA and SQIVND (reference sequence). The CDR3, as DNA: TGTGCCAGTAGTCGGTCCTGGGAGCAGACCCAGTACTTC. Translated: CASSRSWEQTQYF.

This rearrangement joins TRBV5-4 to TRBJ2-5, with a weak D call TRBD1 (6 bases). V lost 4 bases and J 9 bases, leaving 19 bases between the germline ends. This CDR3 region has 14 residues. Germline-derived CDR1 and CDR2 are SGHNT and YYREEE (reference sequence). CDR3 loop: CASSGGDRPGPQYF. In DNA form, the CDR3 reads TGTGCCAGCAGCGGCGGAGACAGGCCAGGGCCCCAGTACTTC.

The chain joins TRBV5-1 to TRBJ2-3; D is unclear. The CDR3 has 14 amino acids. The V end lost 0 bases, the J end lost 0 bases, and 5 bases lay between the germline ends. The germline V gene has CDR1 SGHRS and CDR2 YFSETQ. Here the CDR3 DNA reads TGCGCCAGCAGCTTGGATGGCAGCACAGATACGCAGTATTTT. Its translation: CASSLDGSTDTQYF.

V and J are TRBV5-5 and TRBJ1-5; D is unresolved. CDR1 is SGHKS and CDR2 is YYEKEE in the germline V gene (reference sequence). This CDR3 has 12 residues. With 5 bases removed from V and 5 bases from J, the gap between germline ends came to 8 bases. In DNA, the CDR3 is TGTGCCAGCAGTAAGCAGGATCAGCCCCAGCATTTT. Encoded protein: CASSKQDQPQHF.

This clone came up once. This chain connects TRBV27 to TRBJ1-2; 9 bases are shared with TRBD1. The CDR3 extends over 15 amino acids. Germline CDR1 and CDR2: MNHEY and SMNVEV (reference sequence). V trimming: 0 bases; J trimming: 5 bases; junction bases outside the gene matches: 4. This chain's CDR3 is CASSLSADRGYGYTF. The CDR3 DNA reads TGTGCCAGCAGTTTATCGGCGGACAGGGGTTATGGCTACACCTTC.

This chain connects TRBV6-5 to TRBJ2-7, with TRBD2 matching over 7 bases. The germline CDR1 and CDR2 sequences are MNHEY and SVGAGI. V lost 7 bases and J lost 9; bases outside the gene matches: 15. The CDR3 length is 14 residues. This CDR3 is CASTVAGRLLGQYF. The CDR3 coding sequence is TGTGCCAGCACCGTAGCCGGGAGGCTTCTCGGGCAGTACTTC.

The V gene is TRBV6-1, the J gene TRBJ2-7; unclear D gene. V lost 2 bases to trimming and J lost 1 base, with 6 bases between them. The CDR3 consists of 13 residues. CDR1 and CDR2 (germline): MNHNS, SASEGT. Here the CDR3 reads CASSEFRSYEQYF. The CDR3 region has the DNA TGTGCCAGCAGTGAATTTCGATCCTACGAGCAGTACTTC.

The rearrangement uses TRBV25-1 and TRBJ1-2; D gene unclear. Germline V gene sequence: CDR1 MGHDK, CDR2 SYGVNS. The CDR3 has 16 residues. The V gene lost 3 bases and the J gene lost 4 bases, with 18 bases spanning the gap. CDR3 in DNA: TGTGCCAGCAGTGACTACCTTTCAACTCCGGGCTATGGCTACACCTTC. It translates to CASSDYLSTPGYGYTF.

The CDR3 reads CASSLSLGTGRYQETQYF. For the CDR3, the DNA is TGTGCCAGCAGCTTATCCTTGGGGACAGGGCGCTACCAAGAGACCCAGTACTTC. The chain combines TRBV7-2 with TRBJ2-5, with TRBD1 matching 9 bases. The CDR3 length is 18 residues. Germline values: CDR1 SGHTA, CDR2 FQGNSA. Losses at the gene ends were 2 bases for V and 0 bases for J; bases not matched to a gene: 10.